The 5 T cell receptor beta chains presented below share a single source sample, sequenced in a study of blood T cell repertoires in COVID-19. TCRdb's table, derived via immunoSEQ multiplex PCR, lists solely in-frame clones and lacks some. The sample shows about 230,000 clones, around nine tenths of them seen only once. Sequencing was done on a sample of PBMCs or T cells enriched from blood (not recorded which). The receptors were sampled from a woman in her thirties with acute COVID-19.

The chain combines TRBV6-2 or TRBV6-3 with TRBJ2-1; D is unresolved. Trimming removed 5 bases at V and 6 bases at J, with 11 bases between. This CDR3 comprises 13 residues. Germline V gene lookup returns CDR1 MNHEY and CDR2 SVGEGT. The CDR3 spells CASSPQALNEQFF. The CDR3, as DNA: TGTGCCAGCAGTCCCCAAGCCCTCAATGAGCAGTTCTTC.

The V and J genes are TRBV4-3 and TRBJ2-2; weak D call: TRBD1 (6 bases). Trimming removed 4 bases at V and 3 bases at J, with 15 bases between. Germline CDR1 is LGHNA and CDR2 is YSLEER. This CDR3 comprises 16 residues. CDR3 residues: CASSLTRGSHTGELFF. CDR3 nucleotide sequence: TGCGCCAGCAGCCTGACGAGGGGGTCCCACACCGGGGAGCTGTTTTTT.

This chain links TRBV3-1 (or the pseudogene TRBV3-2) with TRBJ1-2; D is perhaps TRBD1 (6 bases). V was trimmed by 4 bases and J by 5 bases, leaving 23 bases between them. The CDR3 is made up of 17 amino acids. Germline V gene lookup returns CDR1 LGHDT and CDR2 YNNKEL (reference sequence). The CDR3 is CASSPLTGPPELYGYTF. The CDR3 DNA sequence: TGTGCCAGCAGCCCGTTGACAGGACCCCCCGAACTATATGGCTACACCTTC.

V and J are TRBV6-6 and TRBJ2-1; TRBD1 matches at 8 bases. Germline V gene data show CDR1 as MNHNY and CDR2 as SVGAGI (reference sequence). The CDR3 covers 15 residues. V shed 5 bases and J 7 bases; nucleotides not matched to a gene: 10. The CDR3 is CASSHGTGGGNEQFF. The CDR3 DNA reads as TGTGCCAGCAGTCACGGGACAGGAGGGGGGAATGAGCAGTTCTTC.

The J gene is TRBJ1-1, the V gene TRBV7-6; 7 nucleotides agree with TRBD1. CDR1 is SGHVS and CDR2 is FNYEAQ in the germline V gene. The length of the CDR3 is 15 residues. J gave up 5 bases and V 4 bases, and 10 bases lay outside the gene matches. CDR3 in amino acids: CASSSAGGLGTEAFF. The DNA for the CDR3 is TGTGCCAGCAGCTCAGCAGGGGGTTTGGGGACTGAAGCTTTCTTT. Full variable domain (remainder filled in from reference TRBV7-6 and TRBJ1-1): GAGVSQSPRYKVTKRGQDVALRCDPISGHVSLYWYRQALGQGPEFLTYFNYEAQQDKSGLPNDRFSAERPEGSISTLTIQRTEQRDSAMYRCASSSAGGLGTEAFFGQGTRLTVV.